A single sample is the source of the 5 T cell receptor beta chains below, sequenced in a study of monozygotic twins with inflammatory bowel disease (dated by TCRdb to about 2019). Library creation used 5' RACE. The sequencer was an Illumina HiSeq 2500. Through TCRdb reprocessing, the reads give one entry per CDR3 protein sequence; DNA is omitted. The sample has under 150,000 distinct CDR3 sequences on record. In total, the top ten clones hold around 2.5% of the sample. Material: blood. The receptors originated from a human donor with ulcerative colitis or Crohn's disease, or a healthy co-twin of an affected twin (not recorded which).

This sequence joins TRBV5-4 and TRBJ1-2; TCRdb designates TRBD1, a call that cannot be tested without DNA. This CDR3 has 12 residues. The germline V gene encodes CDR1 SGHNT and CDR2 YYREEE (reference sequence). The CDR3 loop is CASRLPGVGYTF.

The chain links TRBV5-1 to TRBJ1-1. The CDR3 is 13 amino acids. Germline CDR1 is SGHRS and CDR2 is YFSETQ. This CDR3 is CASSFTSNTEAFF.

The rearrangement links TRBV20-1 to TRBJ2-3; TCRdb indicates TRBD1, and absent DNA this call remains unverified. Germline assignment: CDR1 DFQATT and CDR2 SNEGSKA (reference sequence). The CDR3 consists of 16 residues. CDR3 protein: CSARDPVPSVSDTQYF.

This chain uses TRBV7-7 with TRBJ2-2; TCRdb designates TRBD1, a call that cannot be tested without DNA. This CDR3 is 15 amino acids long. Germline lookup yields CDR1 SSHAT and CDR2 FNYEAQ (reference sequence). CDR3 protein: CASSPRMRGTGELFF. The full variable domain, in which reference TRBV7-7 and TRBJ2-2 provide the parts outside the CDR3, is GAGVSQSPRYKVTKRGQDVTLRCDPISSHATLYWYQQALGQGPEFLTYFNYEAQPDKSGLPSDRFSAERPEGSISTLTIQRTEQRDSAMYRCASSPRMRGTGELFFGEGSRLTVL.

The CDR3 loop reads CASSLGGQYGYTF. The genes are TRBV28 and TRBJ1-2; no DNA is available, so the TRBD1 call from TCRdb remains unchecked. Germline lookup yields CDR1 MDHEN and CDR2 SYDVKM. This CDR3 region has 13 residues.